What follows describes a single T cell receptor (beta chain). These data come from a study of blood T cell repertoires in COVID-19. Across the whole study: Collection of acute and convalescent COVID-19 samples took place in the United States, Italy and Spain. In each case, the material was cDNA or gDNA derived from T cells, B-cell-depleted T cells, or PBMCs.

CDR1 and CDR2 (germline): LNHDA, SQIVND (reference sequence). This CDR3 comprises 18 residues. V gave up 5 bases and J gave up 3 bases; unmatched junction bases: 18. Original processing notes: Quantification of nucleated cells was approximated via reference gene primer amplification. Produced via immunoSEQ multiplex PCR; TCRdb's table is partial and in-frame only. Clonal size and the V and J genes are those of that table, whereas D and trimming came from the DNA. The repertoire has more than 150,000 clones, under 90% of them found once; the top ten carry 6.5% to 8.5%. The chain joins TRBV19 to TRBJ2-7; 8 bases align to TRBD2. The sample was peripheral blood. The TCR sequence derives from a man aged 35 to 55 with acute or convalescent COVID-19. The CDR3 bases are TGTGCCAGTAGTCTCATTTGGGGGAAAGGTAGCGGGGTCTACGAGCAGTACTTC. Its translation is CASSLIWGKGSGVYEQYF. The entire variable domain, with the rest obtained from reference TRBV19 and TRBJ2-7, is as follows: DGGITQSPKYLFRKEGQNVTLSCEQNLNHDAMYWYRQDPGQGLRLIYYSQIVNDFQKGDIAEGYSVSREKKESFPLTVTSAQKNPTAFYLCASSLIWGKGSGVYEQYFGPGTRLTVT.